This entry features one TCR beta chain sequence. Naive CD8 cells lacked CD45RO and underwent positive selection for CCR7, leaving out terminally differentiated effector memory CD45RA+ cells. Assay used: immunoSEQ multiplex PCR; TCRdb lists only in-frame clones, some missing. The sample lists 2 million to 2.5 million clones, about 95% occurring once. This sample was taken from a study of shared clonotypes between healthy human individuals. J lost 2 bases, V lost 3 bases, and 8 bases had no gene match. CDR3 length: 16 residues. Germline CDR1 WSHSY, CDR2 SAAADI. The sequencing sample was made of naive CD8+ T cells sorted from blood. The sequence came from a man aged 18 to 30 in good health. V usage is TRBV10-2 and J usage is TRBJ2-3, with 7 bases fitting TRBD2. CDR3 DNA: TGCGCCAGCAGTGATTTACCTAGCGGCTTCACAGATACGCAGTATTTT. Its translation: CASSDLPSGFTDTQYF.